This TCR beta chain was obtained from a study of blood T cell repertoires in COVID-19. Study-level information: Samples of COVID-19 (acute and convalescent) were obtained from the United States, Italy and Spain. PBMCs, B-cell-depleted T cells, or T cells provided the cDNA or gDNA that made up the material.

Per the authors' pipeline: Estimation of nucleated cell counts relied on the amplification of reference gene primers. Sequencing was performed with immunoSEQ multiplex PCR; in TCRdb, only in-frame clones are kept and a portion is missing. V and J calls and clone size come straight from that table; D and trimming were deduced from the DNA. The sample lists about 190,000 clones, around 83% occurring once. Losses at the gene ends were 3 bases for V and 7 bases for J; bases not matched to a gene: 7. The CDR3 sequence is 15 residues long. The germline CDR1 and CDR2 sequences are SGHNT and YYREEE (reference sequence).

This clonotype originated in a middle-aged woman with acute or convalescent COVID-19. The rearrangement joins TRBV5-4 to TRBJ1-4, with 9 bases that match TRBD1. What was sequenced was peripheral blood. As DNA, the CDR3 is TGTGCCAGCAGCTCCACACAGGGGGCGGGTGAAAAACTGTTTTTT. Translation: CASSSTQGAGEKLFF.